In its sample, the clone carrying this T cell receptor (beta chain) was seen once. The antigen is unknown. Germline V gene data show CDR1 as SGHTA and CDR2 as FQGTGA. The CDR3 runs 14 residues. V shed 5 bases and J shed 3 bases, with 13 bases lying between them. Buffy coats from healthy blood donors served as controls. The data were obtained in a study of STAT5B mutations in CD4+ large granular lymphocyte leukemia. General observations from the study: CD4-sorted patient repertoires seemed more clonal than healthy CD4+ repertoires.

Assay: immunoSEQ multiplex PCR; the TCRdb copy retains only in-frame clones and omits some. The repertoire holds more than 40,000 clones, with around 82% as singletons. Sequencing input: CD4+ T cells from blood buffy coats. This rearrangement joins TRBV7-3 to TRBJ2-5, with a weak D call TRBD1 (6 bases). The sequence was obtained from a human donor in good health. The CDR3 loop reads CASSEDSQKETQYF. CDR3 nucleotide sequence: TGTGCCAGCAGCGAGGACAGCCAGAAAGAGACCCAGTACTTC.